Given below is one T cell receptor (delta chain) in context. Only a few counts were recorded for this clone. What antigen it recognizes has not been identified. There are no base qualities to consult, and no much larger clone falls within one base. RNA was isolated using the RNeasy mini kit, and reverse transcription was performed with Superscript III. To generate the CDR3 amplicons, a multiplex PCR was run using pooled V-gene forward primers together with a constant-region reverse primer that carried Illumina adaptor overhangs. After gel purification, the amplicons were indexed with Nextera index primers during approximately 8 additional PCR cycles and then purified using AMPure XP beads. Sequencing of libraries was performed on an Illumina MiSeq using paired-end 250 bp reads, dual indexing and an approximately 20% PhiX spike-in. As for the original processing: FastQC was used to quality check the reads, while ea-utils fastq-join merged the TRG read pairs. Sequences were annotated with IMGT/HighV-QUEST, keeping only productive sequences with unambiguous V-gene assignment; clonotypes were defined by identical CDR3 sequence. For downstream analysis, VDJtools 1.1.1, tcR 2.2.3, Treemap and vegan Shannon diversity in R 3.4.4 were used. TCRdb reprocessed the public data with the CATT caller; entries with the same nucleotide sequence were combined afterwards. These V and J calls are TCRdb output, not the study's own analysis. This sample comprises some 23,000 delta-chain clones, 25% to 30% of them detected only once. Together, the top ten hold around 1.5% of the sample.

These data come from a study of Vδ1+ human thymocytes (dated by TCRdb to between 2018 and 2020). A note on the overall study: mRNA-level TRG and TRD CDR3 repertoires of highly purified Vdelta1+ thymocytes from young children were characterised as a data resource. Earlier work had validated the multiplex-based CDR3 amplicon strategy against 5'RACE-based methods for generating CDR3 amplicons. Paper-wide results and their limitations: Thymic TRG and TRD repertoires appeared highly polyclonal with Gaussian CDR3 length distributions, unlike oligoclonal peripheral blood repertoires. Because no clustering by age or sex was observed, donors were not stratified by these variables in the analyses. Even though sort purity was high, roughly 20% of thymic TRD sequences were Vdelta2 (and few were Vdelta3), which was not the case for the peripheral blood Vdelta1+ controls. Because unexpected Vdelta2 sequences could lead to misinterpretation of bulk repertoire data, the authors recommended using highly purified populations and validating at the single-cell level. Many TRG clonotypes were shared between donors (up to roughly 7x10^3), whereas TRD repertoires were essentially private (max 116 shared).

Thymic samples were depleted of alphabeta T cells, then CD3+ TCRVdelta1+ TCRVdelta2- thymocytes were FACS-sorted. Sorted Vdelta1+ thymocyte purity ranged from roughly 96% to 99.6%. The thymic specimens were obtained from 7 or 8 paediatric patients, aged about 5 days to 17 months, who were having corrective cardiac surgery. Thymic tissue was dispersed and mononuclear cells isolated on a Histopaque-1077 density gradient. The staining antibodies were anti-TCRVdelta1 clone TS8.2, anti-TCRVdelta2 clone B6, anti-CD3 clone HIT3a and anti-TCRalphabeta clone IP26. V trim: 0 bases; J trim: 6 bases; unmatched bases: 8. CDR1 TSWWSYY and CDR2 QGS were looked up in the germline V gene. The CDR3 measures 17 amino acids from cysteine to phenylalanine. Kept here is only the CDR3 DNA, which spans 51 bases and is read in frame from base 1.

Sequenced input: Vdelta1+ gamma-delta thymocytes from the thymus. Taken with the paper, the label for cell subset or site translates to: FACS-sorted CD3+ TCRalphabeta- TCRVdelta1+ TCRVdelta2- thymocytes. This sequence uses TRDV1 and TRDJ1, and TRDD3 matches 12 of the central bases. The sequence was obtained from a boy under two years old who had congenital heart surgery. The CDR3 in this case is CALGELRVLGDTHKLIF. The DNA sequence follows: TGTGCTCTTGGGGAACTTCGTGTACTGGGGGATACTCATAAACTCATCTTT.